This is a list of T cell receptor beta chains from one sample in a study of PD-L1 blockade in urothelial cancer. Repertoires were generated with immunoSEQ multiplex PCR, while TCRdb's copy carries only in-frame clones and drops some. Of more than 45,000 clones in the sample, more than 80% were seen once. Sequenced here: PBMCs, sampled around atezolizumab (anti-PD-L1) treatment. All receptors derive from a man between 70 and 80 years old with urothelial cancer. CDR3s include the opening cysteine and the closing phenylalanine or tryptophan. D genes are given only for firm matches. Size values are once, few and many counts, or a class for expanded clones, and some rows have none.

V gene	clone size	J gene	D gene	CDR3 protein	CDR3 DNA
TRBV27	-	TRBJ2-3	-	CASSSPRGMADTQYF	TGTGCCAGCAGTTCCCCCAGGGGTATGGCAGATACGCAGTATTTT
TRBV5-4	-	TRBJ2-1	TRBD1	CASRDRAVDEQFF	TGTGCCAGTAGGGACAGGGCGGTTGATGAGCAGTTCTTC
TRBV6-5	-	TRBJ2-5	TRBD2	CASSYSSGGEQETQYF	TGTGCCAGCAGTTACTCGAGTGGGGGGGAGCAAGAGACCCAGTACTTC
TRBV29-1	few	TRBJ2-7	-	CSVGQFYEQYF	TGCAGCGTTGGACAGTTCTACGAGCAGTACTTC
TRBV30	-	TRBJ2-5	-	CAWSVRTPETQYF	TGTGCCTGGAGTGTACGGACTCCCGAGACCCAGTACTTC
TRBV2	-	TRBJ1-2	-	CASSETGFYGYTF	TGTGCCAGCAGTGAAACAGGCTTCTATGGCTACACCTTC
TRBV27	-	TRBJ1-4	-	CASSRTGGKLFF	TGTGCCAGCAGTCGAACGGGGGGAAAACTGTTTTTT
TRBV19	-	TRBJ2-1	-	CASSSNNEQFF	TGTGCCAGTAGTAGTAACAATGAGCAGTTCTTC
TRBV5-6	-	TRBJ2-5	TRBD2	CASSLLAGDEETQYF	TGTGCCAGCAGCCTACTAGCGGGGGACGAAGAGACCCAGTACTTC
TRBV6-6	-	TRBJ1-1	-	CASGWANTEAFF	TGTGCCAGCGGATGGGCGAACACTGAAGCTTTCTTT
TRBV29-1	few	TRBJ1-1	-	CSVGDRNTEAFF	TGCAGCGTTGGAGACAGGAACACTGAAGCTTTCTTT
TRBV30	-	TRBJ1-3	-	CAWQIGNTIYF	TGTGCCTGGCAGATTGGAAACACCATATATTTT
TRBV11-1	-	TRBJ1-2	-	CASSWGQDYGYTF	TGTGCCAGCAGCTGGGGGCAGGACTATGGCTACACCTTC
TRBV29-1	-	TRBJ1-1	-	CSVEAGGVEAFF	TGCAGCGTTGAGGCGGGCGGCGTTGAAGCTTTCTTT
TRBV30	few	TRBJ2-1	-	CAWRVQDNEQFF	TGTGCCTGGAGGGTACAGGACAATGAGCAGTTCTTC
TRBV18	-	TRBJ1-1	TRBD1	CASSPRQGLMNTEAFF	TGTGCCAGCTCACCACGACAGGGTCTGATGAACACTGAAGCTTTCTTT
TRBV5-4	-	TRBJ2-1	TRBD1	CASIMVGQGKGLSGYNEQFF	TGTGCCAGCATCATGGTTGGACAGGGGAAGGGACTTAGCGGGTACAATGAGCAGTTCTTC
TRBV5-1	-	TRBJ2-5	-	CASSLGYQETQYF	TGCGCCAGCAGCTTGGGCTATCAAGAGACCCAGTACTTC
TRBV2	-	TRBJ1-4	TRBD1	CASNPGGLNEKLFF	TGTGCCAGCAATCCAGGGGGCCTGAATGAAAAACTGTTTTTT
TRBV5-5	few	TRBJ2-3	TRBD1	CASSGQDRGSTDTQYF	TGTGCCAGCAGCGGACAGGACAGGGGAAGCACAGATACGCAGTATTTT
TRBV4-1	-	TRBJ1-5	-	CASSQVPGNFGQPQHF	TGCGCCAGCAGCCAAGTACCCGGGAACTTCGGTCAGCCCCAGCATTTT
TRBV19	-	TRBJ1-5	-	CASQGRDNQPQHF	TGTGCCAGCCAAGGACGGGACAATCAGCCCCAGCATTTT
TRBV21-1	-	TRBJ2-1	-	CASTLDRRPLSSYNEQFF	TGTGCCAGCACCCTGGACAGGCGTCCCTTAAGCTCCTACAATGAGCAGTTCTTC
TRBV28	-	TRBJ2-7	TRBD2	CASSLSGLAGSYEQYF	TGTGCCAGCAGTTTATCAGGACTAGCGGGATCCTACGAGCAGTACTTC
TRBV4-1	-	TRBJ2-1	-	CASSQDPPGLYNEQFF	TGCGCCAGCAGCCAAGATCCGCCAGGACTGTACAATGAGCAGTTCTTC
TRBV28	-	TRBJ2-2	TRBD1	CASRVPGQGLVGELFF	TGTGCCAGCAGGGTTCCGGGACAGGGGTTGGTCGGGGAGCTGTTTTTT
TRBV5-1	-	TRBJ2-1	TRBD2	CASSLTLGLAGEQFF	TGCGCCAGCAGCTTGACTCTTGGACTAGCGGGGGAGCAGTTCTTC
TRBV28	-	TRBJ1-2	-	CASSPWGDRDYGYTF	TGTGCCAGCAGTCCCTGGGGGGACCGAGACTATGGCTACACCTTC
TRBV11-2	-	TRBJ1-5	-	CASSANGNNQPQHF	TGTGCCAGCAGCGCAAACGGGAACAATCAGCCCCAGCATTTT